A single sample is the source of the 20 T cell receptor beta chains below, sequenced in a study of T cells in Graves' hyperthyroidism and ophthalmopathy (dated 2019 in TCRdb). Receptor libraries were prepared by multiplex PCR. The data were produced on an Illumina HiSeq 2000. The TCR beta CDR3 regions were amplified from RNA transcripts. For the first round of RT-PCR on the TCR CDR3, the HTBI primer set was used together with the Qiagen OneStep RT-PCR kit. The public reads were reprocessed in TCRdb via fastp at Q25 and MiXCR, keeping in-frame beta chains. Each CDR3 protein gets just one entry, which takes the most common genes and DNA from the rows behind it. A total of hundreds of thousands of distinct CDR3 sequences appear in this sample, over 35% of them only once. About 9% of the sample comes from the top ten. The sample consisted of blood. Every receptor here comes from a man aged 18 to 29 with Graves' hyperthyroidism.

The rearrangement links TRBV5-4 to TRBJ1-1, with D possibly TRBD1 on 5 matching bases. Germline V gives CDR1 SGHNT, CDR2 YYREEE (reference sequence). The ends were cut back, 2 bases at V and 6 bases at J, with 11 bases in the middle. This CDR3 has 13 amino acids. CDR3 in amino acids: CASSLVRVPEAFF. CDR3 in DNA: TGTGCCAGCAGCTTAGTCAGGGTCCCTGAAGCTTTCTTT. The whole variable domain, remainder taken from reference TRBV5-4 and TRBJ1-1, is ETGVTQSPTHLIKTRGQQVTLRCSSQSGHNTVSWYQQALGQGPQFIFQYYREEENGRGNFPPRFSGLQFPNYSSELNVNALELDDSALYLCASSLVRVPEAFFGQGTRLTVV.

This rearrangement joins TRBV29-1 to TRBJ2-7; 7 bases line up with TRBD2. V trimming: 4 bases; J trimming: 3 bases; junction bases outside the gene matches: 6. Germline values: CDR1 SQVTM, CDR2 ANQGSEA. The CDR3 loop spans 13 amino acids. CDR3 sequence reads: CSVGGGVGYEQYF. Written as DNA, the CDR3 is TGCAGCGTTGGTGGGGGGGTAGGCTACGAGCAGTACTTC.

The chain combines TRBV7-9 with TRBJ1-4; 8 bases map to TRBD1. CDR3 length: 15 residues. Germline V gene data show CDR1 as SEHNR and CDR2 as FQNEAQ (reference sequence). Unmatched junction bases numbered 7, after V lost 5 bases and J lost 5 bases. The CDR3 protein is CASSHPTGVNEKLFF. CDR3 bases: TGTGCCAGCAGCCACCCGACAGGGGTAAATGAAAAACTGTTTTTT.

In regard to this clonotype: The junction departs from the called germline gene at one end, perhaps through a read error. V and J are TRBV10-2 and TRBJ1-1; D is unresolved. The CDR3 extends over 11 amino acids. Germline CDR1 is WSHSY and CDR2 is SAAADI. The CDR3 reads CASATPTEAFF. CDR3 DNA sequence: TGTGCCAGCGCAACCCCCACTGAAGCTTTCTTT.

The chain has TRBV20-1 and TRBJ1-6, with D maybe TRBD1 (5 bases). V lost 3 bases to trimming and J lost 0 bases, with 12 bases between them. Germline V gives CDR1 DFQATT, CDR2 SNEGSKA (reference sequence). The length of the CDR3 is 16 residues. The DNA of the CDR3 is TGCAGTGCTAGTTCAGGGCCGAGCTCCTATAATTCACCCCTCCACTTT. Translation: CSASSGPSSYNSPLHF.

The rearrangement uses TRBV2 and TRBJ1-5; 8 bases fit TRBD1. CDR3 length: 16 residues. The J segment lost 3 bases and the V segment lost 5 bases, leaving 9 bases of the junction unmatched. Germline-derived CDR1 and CDR2 are SNHLY and FYNNEI. The DNA of the CDR3 is TGTGCCAGCAGTTCTAGGACGGGACAGGCCAATCAGCCCCAGCATTTT. Its protein product is CASSSRTGQANQPQHF.

This rearrangement joins TRBV4-1 to TRBJ2-7; D not resolved. CDR3 length equals 14 residues. Germline V gives CDR1 MGHRA, CDR2 YSYEKL. Trimming removed 0 bases at V and 6 bases at J, with 12 bases between. CDR3 loop: CASSQDPVAAEQYF. CDR3 DNA sequence: TGCGCCAGCAGCCAAGACCCCGTAGCAGCCGAGCAGTACTTC.

This chain connects TRBV5-4 to TRBJ1-2; D uncertain. This CDR3 is 16 amino acids long. The V end lost 3 bases, the J end lost 7 bases, and 22 bases lay between the germline ends. The germline V gene encodes CDR1 SGHNT and CDR2 YYREEE (reference sequence). CDR3: CASSWEGGPGLGGYTF. CDR3 coding DNA: TGTGCCAGCAGCTGGGAAGGAGGACCGGGCCTTGGTGGCTACACCTTC.

The chain combines TRBV7-9 with TRBJ2-5; 8 positions agree with TRBD1. J was trimmed by 5 bases and V by 4 bases; bases with no gene match: 18. In germline, CDR1 is SEHNR, CDR2 FQNEAQ (reference sequence). The CDR3 covers 18 residues. Here the CDR3 DNA reads TGTGCCAGCAGCTCCACGGGCGAGACAGGGGCCGAAGCGGAGACCCAGTACTTC. This encodes CASSSTGETGAEAETQYF.

This clonotype was detected many times. The rearrangement links TRBV7-2 to TRBJ2-5; D tentatively reads TRBD1 or TRBD2 (5 bases each). V lost 5 bases and J 0 bases, leaving 10 bases between the germline ends. Germline lookup yields CDR1 SGHTA and CDR2 FQGNSA. There are 14 residues in the CDR3. The DNA for the CDR3 is TGTGCCAGCAGCGCCGGGACGGACCAAGAGACCCAGTACTTC. It codes for CASSAGTDQETQYF.

V and J are TRBV15 and TRBJ1-2; D possibly corresponds to TRBD1 (6 bases). V lost 0 bases, J lost 3 bases, and 14 bases lay in between. The germline CDR1 and CDR2 sequences are LNHNV and YYDKDF (reference sequence). The CDR3 length is 16 residues. CDR3: CATSRDLGGRDYGYTF. The DNA of the CDR3 is TGTGCCACCAGCAGAGATCTCGGGGGGCGTGACTATGGCTACACCTTC.

The chain uses TRBV11-3 and TRBJ1-6; 8 positions agree with TRBD1. Germline values: CDR1 SGHNT, CDR2 YENEEA. The CDR3 contains 14 residues. The V gene end was trimmed by 5 bases and the J gene end by 8 bases; junction bases not matched to a gene: 5. The CDR3 spells CASSEGQVYSPLHF. CDR3 in DNA: TGTGCCAGCAGCGAGGGACAGGTTTATTCACCCCTCCACTTT.

This clonotype was seen a handful of times. The chain links TRBV11-2 to TRBJ1-2; perhaps TRBD1 as D (5 bases). The CDR3 contains 14 residues. V gave up 5 bases and J gave up 4 bases, with 14 bases separating them. Per germline, CDR1 SGHAT and CDR2 FQNNGV. Here the CDR3 reads CASSINRQIYGYTF. The CDR3 DNA is TGTGCCAGCAGCATAAACCGACAGATCTATGGCTACACCTTC. The complete variable domain, with remaining parts taken from reference TRBV11-2 and TRBJ1-2, reads EAGVAQSPRYKIIEKRQSVAFWCNPISGHATLYWYQQILGQGPKLLIQFQNNGVVDDSQLPKDRFSAERLKGVDSTLKIQPAKLEDSAVYLCASSINRQIYGYTFGSGTRLTVV.

The rearrangement links TRBV6-1 to TRBJ1-5; 7 bases align to TRBD1. The CDR3 contains 15 residues. CDR1 is MNHNS and CDR2 is SASEGT in the germline V gene. Germline trimming cut 2 bases from V and 3 bases from J; bases unmatched to any gene: 4. The DNA for the CDR3 is TGTGCCAGCAGTGAAAAAGGACAGGTCAATCAGCCCCAGCATTTT. It specifies CASSEKGQVNQPQHF.

In its sample, this clonotype was seen many times. V is TRBV10-3 and J is TRBJ2-5; a weak D match, TRBD2 (5 bases). This CDR3 spans 13 amino acids. Germline CDR1 ENHRY, CDR2 SYGVKD. Trimming left V 4 bases short and J 1 base short, with 7 bases between. CDR3 region: CAISVGVQETQYF. The CDR3, as DNA: TGTGCCATCAGTGTCGGGGTCCAAGAGACCCAGTACTTC.

At least ten counts were recorded for this clonotype. The chain employs TRBV29-1 and TRBJ2-5, with D unresolved. Germline assignment: CDR1 SQVTM and CDR2 ANQGSEA. The ends were cut back, 3 bases at V and 3 bases at J, with 5 bases in the middle. The CDR3 runs 11 residues. The CDR3 loop reads CSVDGEETQYF. CDR3 in DNA: TGCAGCGTTGATGGGGAAGAGACCCAGTACTTC.

Many counts were recorded for this clonotype. The chain uses TRBV11-2 and TRBJ2-6; D may be TRBD1 (5 bases). Germline V gives CDR1 SGHAT, CDR2 FQNNGV. The CDR3 runs 16 residues. The V and J ends lost 1 base and 2 bases respectively, with 9 bases between them. CDR3 region: CASSLGRVAGANVLTF. CDR3 bases: TGTGCCAGCAGCTTAGGCAGGGTGGCTGGGGCCAACGTCCTGACTTTC.

This chain links TRBV19 with TRBJ2-2, with D uncertain. Trimming pared 6 bases from V and 2 bases from J, leaving 7 bases between. Germline V gives CDR1 LNHDA, CDR2 SQIVND (reference sequence). The CDR3 consists of 13 residues. The CDR3 reads CASSNINTGELFF. The CDR3 DNA reads TGTGCCAGTAGCAATATAAACACCGGGGAGCTGTTTTTT.

To note about this clonotype: A junction end diverges from the germline sequence, so it may reflect a read error. The V gene is TRBV20-1, the J gene TRBJ1-4, with 8 bases lining up with TRBD1. The CDR3 is 14 residues long. Germline V lookup: CDR1 DFQATT, CDR2 SNEGSKA (reference sequence). For the CDR3, the DNA is TGCAGTGCTCGAGACGGACAGGGACAGGAAAAACTGTTTTTT. Encoded protein: CSARDGQGQEKLFF.

This clonotype was seen many times. The genes are TRBV29-1 and TRBJ2-5, with TRBD1 matching over 8 bases. Germline lookup yields CDR1 SQVTM and CDR2 ANQGSEA. The J segment lost 4 bases and the V segment lost 6 bases, leaving 4 bases of the junction unmatched. The CDR3 runs to 12 residues. The CDR3 protein is CSVTGEGETQYF. The CDR3 DNA is TGCAGCGTGACAGGGGAAGGAGAGACCCAGTACTTC. Based on the CDR3 plus reference TRBV29-1 and TRBJ2-5, the full variable domain is SAVISQKPSRDICQRGTSLTIQCQVDSQVTMMFWYRQQPGQSLTLIATANQGSEATYESGFVIDKFPISRPNLTFSTLTVSNMSPEDSSIYLCSVTGEGETQYFGPGTRLLVL.